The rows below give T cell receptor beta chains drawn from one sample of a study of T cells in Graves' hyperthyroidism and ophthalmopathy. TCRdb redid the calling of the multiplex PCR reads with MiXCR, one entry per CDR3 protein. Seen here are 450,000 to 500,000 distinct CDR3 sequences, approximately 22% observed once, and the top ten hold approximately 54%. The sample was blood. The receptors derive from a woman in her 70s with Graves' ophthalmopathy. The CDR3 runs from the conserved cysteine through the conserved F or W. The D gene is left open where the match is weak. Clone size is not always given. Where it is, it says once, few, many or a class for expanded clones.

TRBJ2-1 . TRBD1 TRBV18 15 TGTGCCAGCTCCCTAACCGGGACAGGGTATAATGAGCAGTTCTTC CASSLTGTGYNEQFF
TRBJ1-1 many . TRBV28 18 TGTGCCAGCAGTCCCCTCCCAGGGCTAACCTTCAAGAGCACTGAAGCTTTCTTT CASSPLPGLTFKSTEAFF
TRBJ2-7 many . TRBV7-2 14 TGTGCCAGCAGCTTTGGCAGGGGCGCCTACGAGCAGTACTTC CASSFGRGAYEQYF
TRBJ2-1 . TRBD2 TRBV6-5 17 TGTGCCAGCAGTTACCCGTCACTTAGCGGGAGGGGGAATGAGCAGTTCTTC CASSYPSLSGRGNEQFF
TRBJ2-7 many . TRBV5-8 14 TGTGCCAGCAGCTACGTGGCGGTCAGCGGCGAGCAGTACTTC CASSYVAVSGEQYF
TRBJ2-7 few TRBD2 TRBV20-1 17 TGCAGTGCTAGAGATAGGGCTAGCGGGAAACTCTCCTACGAGCAGTACTTC CSARDRASGKLSYEQYF
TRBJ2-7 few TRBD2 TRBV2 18 TGTGCCAGCAAAGGGGCGACAGGGACTAGCGGGTCCTCCTACGAGCAGTACTTC CASKGATGTSGSSYEQYF
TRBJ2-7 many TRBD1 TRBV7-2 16 TGTGCCAGCAGCCCCGGGACAGGGTTGGGGCCCTACGAGCAGTACTTC CASSPGTGLGPYEQYF
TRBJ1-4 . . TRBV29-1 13 TGCAGCGTTGCTACAGGGAGCAATGAAAAACTGTTTTTT CSVATGSNEKLFF
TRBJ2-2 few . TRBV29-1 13 TGCAGCGTTGCGTCAGGGGTCACCGGGGAGCTGTTTTTT CSVASGVTGELFF
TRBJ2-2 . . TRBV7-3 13 TGTGCCAGCAGCTCGGACGCCACCAGGGAGCTGTTTTTT CASSSDATRELFF
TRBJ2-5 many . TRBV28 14 TGTGCCAGCAGTTTCGGGGGAGTCCAAGAGACCCAGTACTTC CASSFGGVQETQYF
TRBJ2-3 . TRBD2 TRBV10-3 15 TGTGCCATCAGCCAGACTAGCGGGAACACAGATACGCAGTATTTT CAISQTSGNTDTQYF
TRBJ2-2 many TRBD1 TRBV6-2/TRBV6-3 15 TGTGCCAGCAGTTCGGACAGGGGAGGGACCGGGGAGCTGTTTTTT CASSSDRGGTGELFF
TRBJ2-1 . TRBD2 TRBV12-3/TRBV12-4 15 TGTGCCAGCAGGAGACTAGCGGCGTCCTACAATGAGCAGTTCTTC CASRRLAASYNEQFF
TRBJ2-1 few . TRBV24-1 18 TGTGCCACCAGTGATTTGAGCGTCCGGGGCAGATCCTACAATGAGCAGTTCTTC CATSDLSVRGRSYNEQFF
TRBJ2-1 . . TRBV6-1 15 TGTGCCAGCAGTCAAGACAAGCCTGGGGTCAATGAGCAGTTCTTC CASSQDKPGVNEQFF
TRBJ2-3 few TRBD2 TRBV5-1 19 TGCGCCAGCAGCCTCAACCGACTAGCGGGAGGGCGTAGCACAGATACGCAGTATTTT CASSLNRLAGGRSTDTQYF
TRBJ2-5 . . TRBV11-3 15 TGTGCCAGCAGCCTCGGGGTAGGGGACCAAGAGACCCAGTACTTC CASSLGVGDQETQYF
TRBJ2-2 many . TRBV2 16 TGTGCCAGCAGTGAACGAGGGGGAGAGGTGGCCGGGGAGCTGTTTTTT CASSERGGEVAGELFF
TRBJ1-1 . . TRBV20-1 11 TGCAGTGCTACCGCCTTGACTGAAGCTTTCTTT CSATALTEAFF
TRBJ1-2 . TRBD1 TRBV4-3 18 TGCGCCAGCAGCCAAGATCGGACAGGGGGCCTCTCTAACTATGGCTACACCTTC CASSQDRTGGLSNYGYTF
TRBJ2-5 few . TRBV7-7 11 TGTGCTAGCGCCAGGGGAGAGACCCAGTACTTC CASARGETQYF
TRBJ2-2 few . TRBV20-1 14 TGCAGTGCTCCAAAACCGGGGGCAGACGGGGAGCTGTTTTTT CSAPKPGADGELFF
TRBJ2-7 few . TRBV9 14 TGTGCCAGCAGCGTAGACTTGGCGACCTACGAGCAGTACTTC CASSVDLATYEQYF
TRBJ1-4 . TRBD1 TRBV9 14 TGTGCCAGCAGCGTAGGGACAGGGGGTGAAAAACTGTTTTTT CASSVGTGGEKLFF
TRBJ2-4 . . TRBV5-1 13 TGCGCCAGCAAGGACACACCAGCGGACATTCAGTACTTC CASKDTPADIQYF
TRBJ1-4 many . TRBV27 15 TGTGCCAGCAGATTTTCGGGGGGCTACGGTGAAAAACTGTTTTTT CASRFSGGYGEKLFF
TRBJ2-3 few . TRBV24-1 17 TGTGCCACCAGTGATTTGCCCAGGGCAGGCCGCACAGATACGCAGTATTTT CATSDLPRAGRTDTQYF
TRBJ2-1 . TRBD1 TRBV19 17 TGTGCCAGTAAGTCTTTTCGGACAGGGGGCGCTTTGAATGAGCAGTTCTTC CASKSFRTGGALNEQFF
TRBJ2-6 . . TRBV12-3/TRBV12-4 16 TGTGCCAGCAGCATGGGCCAGTGGACTGGGGCCAACGTCCTGACTTTC CASSMGQWTGANVLTF
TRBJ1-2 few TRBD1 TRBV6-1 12 TGTGCCAGCAGACAGGGGGGCTATGGCTACACCTTC CASRQGGYGYTF
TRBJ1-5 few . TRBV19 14 TGTGCCAGTAGAATAGGGGGTAGCAATCAGCCCCAGCATTTT CASRIGGSNQPQHF
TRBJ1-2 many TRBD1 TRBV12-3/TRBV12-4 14 TGTGCCAGCAGTGAGGGGACAGCTTCATATGGCTACACCTTC CASSEGTASYGYTF
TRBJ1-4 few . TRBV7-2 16 TGTGCCAGCAGCTTAATTGGGTCTGCAACTAATGAAAAACTGTTTTTT CASSLIGSATNEKLFF
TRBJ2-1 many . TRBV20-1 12 TGCAGTGCTTCCAGGGGCTACAATGAGCAGTTCTTC CSASRGYNEQFF
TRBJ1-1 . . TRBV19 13 TGTGCCAGTAGTATGCCCCTGGGCCTTCAAGCTTTCTTT CASSMPLGLQAFF
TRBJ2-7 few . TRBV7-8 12 TGTGCCAGCGGCGTAGACAGCCACGAGCAGTACTTC CASGVDSHEQYF
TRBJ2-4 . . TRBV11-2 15 TGTGCCAGCAGCCAAGACCTTCTTGGGAGAAACATTCAGTACTTC CASSQDLLGRNIQYF
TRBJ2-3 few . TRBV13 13 TGTGCCAGCAGCTCCCTACTGAAAGATACGCAGTATTTT CASSSLLKDTQYF
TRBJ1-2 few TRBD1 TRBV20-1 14 TGCAGTCCCTTCTGGGACAGGGGCAACTATGGCTACACCTTC CSPFWDRGNYGYTF
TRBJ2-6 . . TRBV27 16 TGTGCCAGCAGTTTACTTTGGGGCTCTGGGGCCAACGTCCTGACTTTC CASSLLWGSGANVLTF
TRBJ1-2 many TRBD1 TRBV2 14 TGTGCCAGCAGTGAAACCCAGGGGGCGGACGGCTACACCTTC CASSETQGADGYTF
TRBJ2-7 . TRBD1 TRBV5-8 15 TGTGCCAGCAGCGATCGGACAGGGGGCTTTCACGAGCAGTACTTC CASSDRTGGFHEQYF
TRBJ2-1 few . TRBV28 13 TGTGCCAGCAGTTCCTCGGTGATCGATGAGCAGTTCTTC CASSSSVIDEQFF
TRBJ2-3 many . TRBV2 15 TGTGCCAGCAGTATAAGGGGTGGAGTCACAGATACGCAGTATTTT CASSIRGGVTDTQYF
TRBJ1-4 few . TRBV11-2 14 TGTGCCAGCAGCTTCAACGGGTTTAATGAAAAACTGTTTTTT CASSFNGFNEKLFF
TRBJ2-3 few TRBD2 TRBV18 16 TGTGCCAGCTCACCGCGGAGCGGGAGTTTTCCAGATACGCAGTATTTT CASSPRSGSFPDTQYF
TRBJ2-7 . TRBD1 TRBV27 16 TGTGCCAGCAGTGTACAGGGGGACCCCACTATCTACGAGCAGTACTTC CASSVQGDPTIYEQYF
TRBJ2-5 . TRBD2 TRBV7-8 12 TGTGCCAGCAGCTACGGGACTAGCGGTATGTACTTC CASSYGTSGMYF
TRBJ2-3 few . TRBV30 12 TGTGCCTGGAGTTTCTTCGGGGATACGCAGTATTTT CAWSFFGDTQYF
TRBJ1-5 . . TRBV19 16 TGTGCCAGTAGTATAAAGGAGGGAGGGGGCAATCAGCCCCAGCATTTT CASSIKEGGGNQPQHF
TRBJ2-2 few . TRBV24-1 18 TGTGCCACCAGTGATTTTAAGCGGGTGGGGGCCCGCACCGGGGAGCTGTTTTTT CATSDFKRVGARTGELFF
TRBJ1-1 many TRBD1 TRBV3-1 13 TGTGCCAGCAGCCGCAGGGGGCGCGCTGAAGCTTTCTTT CASSRRGRAEAFF
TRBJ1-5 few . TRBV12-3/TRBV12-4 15 TGTGCCAGCAGGGAGGAAATGGGCTCCAATCAGCCCCAGCATTTT CASREEMGSNQPQHF
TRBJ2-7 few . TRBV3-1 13 TGTGCCAGCAGCGCTCGTTTCCCGGGCGAGCAGTACTTC CASSARFPGEQYF
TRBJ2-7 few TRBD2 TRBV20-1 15 TGCAGTGCTAGACCCGGGGCTAGCGGGAGTTACGAGCAGTACTTC CSARPGASGSYEQYF
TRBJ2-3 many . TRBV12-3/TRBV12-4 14 TGTGCCAGCAGTCAGGAGCGGAGCACAGATACGCAGTATTTT CASSQERSTDTQYF
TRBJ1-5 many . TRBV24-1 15 TGTGCCACCAGTGTCGGTTCCGGGGGCAATCAGCCCCAGCATTTT CATSVGSGGNQPQHF